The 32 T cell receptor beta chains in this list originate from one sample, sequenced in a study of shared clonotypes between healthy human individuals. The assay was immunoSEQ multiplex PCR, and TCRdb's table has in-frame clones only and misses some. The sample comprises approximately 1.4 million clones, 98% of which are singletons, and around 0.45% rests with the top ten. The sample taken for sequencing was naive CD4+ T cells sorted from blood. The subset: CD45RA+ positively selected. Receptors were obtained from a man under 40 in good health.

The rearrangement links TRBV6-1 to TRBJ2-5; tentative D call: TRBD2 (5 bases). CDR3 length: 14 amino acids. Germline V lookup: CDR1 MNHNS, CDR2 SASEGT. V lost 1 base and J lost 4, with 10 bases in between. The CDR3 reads CASSEGASRETQYF. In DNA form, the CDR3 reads TGTGCCAGCAGTGAAGGAGCTAGCAGAGAGACCCAGTACTTC.

CDR3 protein: CASRIGGDYGYTF. The DNA for the CDR3 is TGCGCCAGCAGAATCGGGGGCGACTATGGCTACACCTTC. This chain connects TRBV5-1 to TRBJ1-2; the D gene is possibly TRBD1 (6 bases). Looked up from germline, CDR1 is SGHRS and CDR2 is YFSETQ. With 5 bases removed from V and 3 bases from J, the gap between germline ends came to 11 bases. The CDR3 consists of 13 residues.

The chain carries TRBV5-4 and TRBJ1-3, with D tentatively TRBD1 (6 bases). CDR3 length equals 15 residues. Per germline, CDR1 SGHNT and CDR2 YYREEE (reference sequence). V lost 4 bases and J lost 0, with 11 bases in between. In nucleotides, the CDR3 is TGTGCCAGCAGCCTAACAGGGCCCTCTGGAAACACCATATATTTT. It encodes CASSLTGPSGNTIYF.

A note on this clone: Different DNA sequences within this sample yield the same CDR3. Written as DNA, the CDR3 is TGCGCCAGCAGCTTGGGCAGGAGCTCCTACGAGCAGTACTTC. Translating gives CASSLGRSSYEQYF. The V call is TRBV5-1, the J call TRBJ2-7; no firm D call. The CDR3 consists of 14 residues. Germline loops: CDR1 SGHRS, CDR2 YFSETQ. V dropped 0 bases and J dropped 0 bases, with 7 bases sitting between them.

The CDR3 spells CASSLLSGTRSYEQYF. In nucleotides, the CDR3 is TGTGCCAGCTCACTACTCTCCGGGACTAGGTCTTACGAGCAGTACTTC. The J gene is TRBJ2-7, the V gene TRBV18; 8 nucleotides match TRBD2. Germline V gene data show CDR1 as KGHSH and CDR2 as LQKENI. V lost 4 bases to trimming and J lost 4 bases; unmatched junction nucleotides: 12. This CDR3 contains 16 residues.

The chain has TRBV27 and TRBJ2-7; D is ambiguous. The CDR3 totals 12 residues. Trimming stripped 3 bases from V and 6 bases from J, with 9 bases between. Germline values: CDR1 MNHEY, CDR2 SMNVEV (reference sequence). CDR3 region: CASSFATGEQYF. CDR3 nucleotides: TGTGCCAGCAGTTTTGCGACGGGCGAGCAGTACTTC.

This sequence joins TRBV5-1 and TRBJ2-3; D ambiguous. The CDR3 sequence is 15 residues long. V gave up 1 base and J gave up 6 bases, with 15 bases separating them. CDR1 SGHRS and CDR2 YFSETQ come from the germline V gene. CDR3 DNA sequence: TGCGCCAGCAGCTTGAGACCACTCGCAGCGGATACGCAGTATTTT. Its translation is CASSLRPLAADTQYF.

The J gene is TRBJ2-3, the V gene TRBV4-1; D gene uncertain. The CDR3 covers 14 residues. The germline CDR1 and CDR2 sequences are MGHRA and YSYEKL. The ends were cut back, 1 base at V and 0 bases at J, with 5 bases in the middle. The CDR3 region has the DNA TGCGCCAGCAGCCAAGTAACTAGCACAGATACGCAGTATTTT. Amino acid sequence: CASSQVTSTDTQYF.

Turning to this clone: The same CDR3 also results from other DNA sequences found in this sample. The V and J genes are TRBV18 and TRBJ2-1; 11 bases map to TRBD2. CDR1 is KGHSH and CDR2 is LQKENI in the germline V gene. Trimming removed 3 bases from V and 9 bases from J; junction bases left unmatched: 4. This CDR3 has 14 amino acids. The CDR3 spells CASSPLAGGGEQFF. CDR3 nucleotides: TGTGCCAGCTCACCCCTAGCGGGAGGTGGTGAGCAGTTCTTC.

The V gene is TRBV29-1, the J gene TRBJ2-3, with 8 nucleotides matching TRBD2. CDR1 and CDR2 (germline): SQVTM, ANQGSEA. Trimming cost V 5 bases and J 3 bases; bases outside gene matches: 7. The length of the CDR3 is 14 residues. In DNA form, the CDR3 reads TGCAGCGTTTGTGTGGGACTAGGGACAGATACGCAGTATTTT. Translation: CSVCVGLGTDTQYF.

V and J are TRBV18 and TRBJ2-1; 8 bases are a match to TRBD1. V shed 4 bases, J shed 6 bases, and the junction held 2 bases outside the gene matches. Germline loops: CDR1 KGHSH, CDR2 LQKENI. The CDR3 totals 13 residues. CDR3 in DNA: TGTGCCAGCTCACGACAGGGGATCAATGAGCAGTTCTTC. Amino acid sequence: CASSRQGINEQFF. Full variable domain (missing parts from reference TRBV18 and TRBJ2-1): NAGVMQNPRHLVRRRGQEARLRCSPMKGHSHVYWYRQLPEEGLKFMVYLQKENIIDESGMPKERFSAEFPKEGPSILRIQQVVRGDSAAYFCASSRQGINEQFFGPGTRLTVL.

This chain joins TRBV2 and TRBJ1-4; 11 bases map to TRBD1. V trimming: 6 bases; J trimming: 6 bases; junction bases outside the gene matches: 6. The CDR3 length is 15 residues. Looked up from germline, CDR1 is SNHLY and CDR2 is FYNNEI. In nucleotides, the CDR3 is TGTGCCAGCAGCCGGGACAGGGGGTTTGATGAAAAACTGTTTTTT. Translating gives CASSRDRGFDEKLFF.

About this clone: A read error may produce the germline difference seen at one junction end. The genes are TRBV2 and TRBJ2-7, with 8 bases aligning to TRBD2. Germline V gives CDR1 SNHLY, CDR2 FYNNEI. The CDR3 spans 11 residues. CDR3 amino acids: CASGAASGPVF. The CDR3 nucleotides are TGTGCCAGCGGGGCGGCTAGCGGGCCGGTCTTC.

In nucleotides, the CDR3 is TGTGCCAGCAAAAGCGGATTCTCCTACGAGCAGTACTTC. It yields the protein CASKSGFSYEQYF. This rearrangement joins TRBV11-2 to TRBJ2-7, with D maybe TRBD2 (5 bases). Germline assignment: CDR1 SGHAT and CDR2 FQNNGV. CDR3 length: 13 residues. V was pared by 7 bases and J by 0 bases, with 10 bases between.

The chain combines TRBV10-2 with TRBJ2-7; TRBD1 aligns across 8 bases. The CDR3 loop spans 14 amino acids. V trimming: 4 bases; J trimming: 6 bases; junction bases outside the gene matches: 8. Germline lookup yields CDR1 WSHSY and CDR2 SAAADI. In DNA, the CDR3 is TGCGCCAGCAGTGCGGACAGGGTGGTATTCGAGCAGTACTTC. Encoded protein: CASSADRVVFEQYF.

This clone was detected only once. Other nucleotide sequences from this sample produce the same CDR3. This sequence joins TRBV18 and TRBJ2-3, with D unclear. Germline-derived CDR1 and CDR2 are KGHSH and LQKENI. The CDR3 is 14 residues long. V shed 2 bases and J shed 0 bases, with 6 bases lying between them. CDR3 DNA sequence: TGTGCCAGCTCACCATCCCCGAGCACAGATACGCAGTATTTT. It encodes CASSPSPSTDTQYF.

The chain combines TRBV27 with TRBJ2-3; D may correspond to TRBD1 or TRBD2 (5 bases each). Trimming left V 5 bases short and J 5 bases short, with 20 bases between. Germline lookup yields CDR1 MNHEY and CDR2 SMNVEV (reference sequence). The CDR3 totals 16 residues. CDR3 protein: CASSTYLRGVGDTQYF. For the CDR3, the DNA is TGTGCCAGCAGTACCTACCTTCGAGGGGTAGGAGATACGCAGTATTTT.

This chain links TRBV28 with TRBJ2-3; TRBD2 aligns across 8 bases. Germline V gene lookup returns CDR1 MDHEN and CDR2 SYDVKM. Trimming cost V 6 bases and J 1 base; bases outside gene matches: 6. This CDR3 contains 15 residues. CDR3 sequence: CASRRSGSGTDTQYF. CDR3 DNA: TGTGCCAGCAGACGAAGCGGGAGTGGCACAGATACGCAGTATTTT.

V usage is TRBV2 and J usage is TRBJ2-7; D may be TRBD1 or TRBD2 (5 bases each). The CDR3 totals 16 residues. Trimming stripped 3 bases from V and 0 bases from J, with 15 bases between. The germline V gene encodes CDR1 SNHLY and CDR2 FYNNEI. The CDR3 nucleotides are TGTGCCAGCAGTGACGCTAGAGGGACCAGCTCCTACGAGCAGTACTTC. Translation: CASSDARGTSSYEQYF.

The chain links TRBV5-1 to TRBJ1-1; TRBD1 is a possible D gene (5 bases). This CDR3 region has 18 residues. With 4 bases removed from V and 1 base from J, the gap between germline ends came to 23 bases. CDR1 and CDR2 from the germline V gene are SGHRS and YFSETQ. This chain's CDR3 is CASSTVVGGGLANTEAFF. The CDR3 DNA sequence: TGCGCCAGCAGCACAGTGGTTGGGGGTGGGTTGGCGAACACTGAAGCTTTCTTT.

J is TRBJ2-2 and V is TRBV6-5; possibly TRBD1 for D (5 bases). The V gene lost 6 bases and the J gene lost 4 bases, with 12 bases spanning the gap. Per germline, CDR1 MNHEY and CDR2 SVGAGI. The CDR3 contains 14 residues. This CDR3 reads CASRPTASTGELFF. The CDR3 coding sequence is TGTGCCAGCAGGCCGACAGCCTCCACCGGGGAGCTGTTTTTT.

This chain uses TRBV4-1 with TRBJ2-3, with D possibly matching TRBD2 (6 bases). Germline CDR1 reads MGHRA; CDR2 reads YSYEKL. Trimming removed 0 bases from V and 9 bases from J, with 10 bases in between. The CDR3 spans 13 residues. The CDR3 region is CASSQDGEVTQYF. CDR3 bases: TGCGCCAGCAGCCAAGATGGGGAGGTAACGCAGTATTTT.

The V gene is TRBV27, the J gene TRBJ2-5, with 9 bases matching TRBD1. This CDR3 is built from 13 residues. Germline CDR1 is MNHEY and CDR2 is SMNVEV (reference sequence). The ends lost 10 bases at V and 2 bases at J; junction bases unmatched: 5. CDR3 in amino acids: CATRDRGQETQYF. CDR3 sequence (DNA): TGTGCCACAAGAGACAGGGGGCAAGAGACCCAGTACTTC.

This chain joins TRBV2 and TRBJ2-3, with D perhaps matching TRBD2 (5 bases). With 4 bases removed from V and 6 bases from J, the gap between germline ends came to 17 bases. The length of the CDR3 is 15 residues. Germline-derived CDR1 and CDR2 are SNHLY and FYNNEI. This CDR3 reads CASSVRDVSVDTQYF. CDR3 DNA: TGTGCCAGCAGTGTCCGGGATGTCAGTGTGGATACGCAGTATTTT. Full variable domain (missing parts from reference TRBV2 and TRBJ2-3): EPEVTQTPSHQVTQMGQEVILRCVPISNHLYFYWYRQILGQKVEFLVSFYNNEISEKSEIFDDQFSVERPDGSNFTLKIRSTKLEDSAMYFCASSVRDVSVDTQYFGPGTRLTVL.

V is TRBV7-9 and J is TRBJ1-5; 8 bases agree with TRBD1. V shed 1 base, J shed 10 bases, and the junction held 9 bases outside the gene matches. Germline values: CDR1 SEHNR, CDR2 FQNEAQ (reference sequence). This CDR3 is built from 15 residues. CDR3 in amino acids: CASSLGSGQVSPQHF. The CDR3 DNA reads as TGTGCCAGCAGCTTAGGGTCGGGACAGGTAAGTCCCCAGCATTTT.

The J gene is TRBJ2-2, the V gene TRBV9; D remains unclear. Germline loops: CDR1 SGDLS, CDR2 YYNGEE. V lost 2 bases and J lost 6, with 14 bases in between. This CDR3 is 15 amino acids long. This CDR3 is CASSVETRGAGELFF. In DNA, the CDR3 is TGTGCCAGCAGCGTTGAGACCCGTGGAGCCGGGGAGCTGTTTTTT.

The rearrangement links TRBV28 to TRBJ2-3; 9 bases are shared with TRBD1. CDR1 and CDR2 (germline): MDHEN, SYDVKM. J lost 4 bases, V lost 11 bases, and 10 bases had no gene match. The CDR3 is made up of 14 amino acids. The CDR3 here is CAHCGTGRPDTQYF. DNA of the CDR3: TGTGCCCACTGTGGGACAGGGCGTCCAGATACGCAGTATTTT. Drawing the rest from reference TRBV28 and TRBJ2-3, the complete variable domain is DVKVTQSSRYLVKRTGEKVFLECVQDMDHENMFWYRQDPGLGLRLIYFSYDVKMKEKGDIPEGYSVSREKKERFSLILESASTNQTSMYLCAHCGTGRPDTQYFGPGTRLTVL.

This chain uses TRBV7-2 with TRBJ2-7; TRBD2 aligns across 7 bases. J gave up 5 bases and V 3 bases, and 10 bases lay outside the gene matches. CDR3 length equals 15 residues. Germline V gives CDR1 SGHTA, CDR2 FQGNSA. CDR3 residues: CASSLVGAGTHEQYF. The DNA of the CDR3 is TGTGCCAGCAGCTTGGTGGGAGCGGGGACGCACGAGCAGTACTTC.

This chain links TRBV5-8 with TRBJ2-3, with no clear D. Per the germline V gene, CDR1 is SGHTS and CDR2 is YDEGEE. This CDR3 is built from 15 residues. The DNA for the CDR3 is TGTGGGGCCAGAGGAGCAGACCCTTGGGTAGATACGCAGTATTTT. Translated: CGARGADPWVDTQYF. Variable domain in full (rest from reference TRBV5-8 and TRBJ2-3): EAGVTQSPTHLIKTRGQQATLRCSPISGHTSVYWYQQALGLGLQFLLWYDEGEERNRGNFPPRFSGRQFPNYSSELNVNALELEDSALYLCGARGADPWVDTQYFGPGTRLTVL.

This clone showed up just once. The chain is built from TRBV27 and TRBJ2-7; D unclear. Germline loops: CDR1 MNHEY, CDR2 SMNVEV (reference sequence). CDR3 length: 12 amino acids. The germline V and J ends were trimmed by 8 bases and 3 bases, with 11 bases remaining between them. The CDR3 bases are TGTGCCAGCGCTTCGGACGGCTACGAGCAGTACTTC. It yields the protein CASASDGYEQYF.

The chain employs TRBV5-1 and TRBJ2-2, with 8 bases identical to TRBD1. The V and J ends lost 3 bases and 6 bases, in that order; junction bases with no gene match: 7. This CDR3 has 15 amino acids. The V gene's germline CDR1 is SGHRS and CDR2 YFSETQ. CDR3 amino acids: CASSYGTGWAGELFF. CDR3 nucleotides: TGCGCCAGCAGCTACGGGACAGGATGGGCCGGGGAGCTGTTTTTT.

The CDR3 region is CASSLLNTEAFF. CDR3 bases: TGCGCCAGCAGCTTGCTGAACACTGAAGCTTTCTTT. The chain joins TRBV5-1 to TRBJ1-1; D unresolved. V was cut by 1 base and J by 0 bases, with 1 base left in between. Germline CDR1 is SGHRS and CDR2 is YFSETQ. CDR3 length: 12 amino acids. Variable domain in full (rest from reference TRBV5-1 and TRBJ1-1): KAGVTQTPRYLIKTRGQQVTLSCSPISGHRSVSWYQQTPGQGLQFLFEYFSETQRNKGNFPGRFSGRQFSNSRSEMNVSTLELGDSALYLCASSLLNTEAFFGQGTRLTVV.